Listed here are 20 T cell receptor beta chains from one sample, sequenced in a study of beta chain features in type 1 diabetes. The investigators reverse transcribed all of the isolated RNA, so they sequenced expressed TCRB transcripts. This table comes from immunoSEQ multiplex PCR, and its TCRdb copy is limited to in-frame clones, with some not included. Of about 110,000 clones listed, approximately 39% are singletons. Sequences were obtained from stem cell memory CD4+ T cells from blood. Every receptor here comes from a woman between 18 and 29 years old in good health.

The genes are TRBV4-3 and TRBJ1-1, with a possible D match to TRBD1 (5 bases). V was pared by 0 bases and J by 1 base, with 6 bases between. The CDR3 covers 14 residues. Germline V lookup: CDR1 LGHNA, CDR2 YSLEER. In DNA, the CDR3 is TGCGCCAGCAGCCAAGAGGGGGGGAACACTGAAGCTTTCTTT. Translation gives CASSQEGGNTEAFF.

Turning to this clone: With a much larger clone just one base away, this may be a read error. The V gene is TRBV7-9, the J gene TRBJ2-5; D is uncertain. The J call may be mistaken, given a closer DNA end match to TRBJ2-7. CDR3 length: 11 residues. Germline V gene sequence: CDR1 SEHNR, CDR2 FQNEAQ (reference sequence). This CDR3 is CASSSNYEQYF. The CDR3 DNA sequence: TGTGCCAGCAGCTCCAACTACGAGCAGTACTTC.

The V gene is TRBV4-1, the J gene TRBJ1-1; 8 bases fit TRBD1. The CDR3 totals 13 residues. Per the germline V gene, CDR1 is MGHRA and CDR2 is YSYEKL. V gave up 5 bases and J gave up 10 bases; unmatched junction bases: 9. CDR3 in DNA: TGCGCCAGCAGCTCGGACAGGGCCAAAGGAGCTTTCTTT. Its protein product is CASSSDRAKGAFF.

This clone was seen only a few times. V is TRBV7-3 and J is TRBJ2-1; D may be TRBD1 (5 bases). The CDR3 length is 14 residues. Trimming left V 5 bases short and J 9 bases short, with 17 bases between. The germline V gene encodes CDR1 SGHTA and CDR2 FQGTGA. The CDR3 is CASSASTGFGEQFF. In DNA form, the CDR3 reads TGTGCCAGCAGCGCATCAACAGGTTTCGGTGAGCAGTTCTTC.

The sample holds a few counts of this clone. The rearrangement uses TRBV2 and TRBJ2-1; weak D call: TRBD2 (6 bases). CDR1 SNHLY and CDR2 FYNNEI come from the germline V gene. Trimming shortened V by 8 bases and J by 7 bases, and 18 bases separated the two germline ends. The CDR3 runs 14 residues. CDR3 DNA sequence: TGTGCCAGCCACATCCCCGAGGAGGGGAATGAGCAGTTCTTC. It encodes CASHIPEEGNEQFF.

This clone was detected only a few times. V and J are TRBV19 and TRBJ2-5; the D gene is possibly TRBD2 (5 bases). Germline V gene sequence: CDR1 LNHDA, CDR2 SQIVND (reference sequence). There are 13 residues in the CDR3. V was clipped by 4 bases and J by 1 base, with 7 bases between them. In DNA, the CDR3 is TGTGCCAGTAGTAAAGCGGTCCAAGAGACCCAGTACTTC. Translated, it gives CASSKAVQETQYF. Supplemented by reference TRBV19 and TRBJ2-5, the full variable domain reads DGGITQSPKYLFRKEGQNVTLSCEQNLNHDAMYWYRQDPGQGLRLIYYSQIVNDFQKGDIAEGYSVSREKKESFPLTVTSAQKNPTAFYLCASSKAVQETQYFGPGTRLLVL.

This clone has just a few counts. The chain links TRBV15 to TRBJ2-1; a weak D match, TRBD2 (5 bases). V was pared by 2 bases and J by 8 bases, with 7 bases between. Germline V gene sequence: CDR1 LNHNV, CDR2 YYDKDF (reference sequence). The CDR3 totals 12 residues. The CDR3 reads CATSRSGYEQFF. The CDR3 DNA reads TGTGCCACCAGCAGATCGGGGTATGAGCAGTTCTTC.

This CDR3 is CATSRDPRETQYF. The CDR3 DNA follows: TGTGCCACCAGCAGAGATCCCCGGGAGACCCAGTACTTC. The V call is TRBV15, the J call TRBJ2-5; D gene uncertain. CDR1 is LNHNV, CDR2 YYDKDF, per germline (reference sequence). The CDR3 length is 13 residues. Trimming shortened V by 0 bases and J by 5 bases, and 7 bases separated the two germline ends.

V gene TRBV15 combines with J gene TRBJ2-3; 7 bases agree with TRBD1. The junction had 11 bases not matched to a gene; V was cut back by 4 bases and J by 7 bases. CDR1 and CDR2 from the germline V gene are LNHNV and YYDKDF (reference sequence). This CDR3 has 15 residues. The CDR3 coding sequence is TGTGCCACCAGCACCAACAGGGGAAACATGAATACGCAGTATTTT. It codes for CATSTNRGNMNTQYF.

In this sample, this clone turned up a few times. V gene TRBV28 combines with J gene TRBJ1-2; D remains ambiguous. Germline CDR1 is MDHEN and CDR2 is SYDVKM. The V and J ends lost 7 bases and 0 bases respectively, with 12 bases between them. This CDR3 has 14 residues. CDR3 nucleotide sequence: TGTGCCAGCACGGGGAGATCGGCTAACTATGGCTACACCTTC. Encoded protein: CASTGRSANYGYTF.

The count of this clone is one. The chain carries TRBV4-1 and TRBJ1-5; possibly TRBD1 for D (6 bases). The V end lost 4 bases, the J end lost 4 bases, and 17 bases lay between the germline ends. Germline V gives CDR1 MGHRA, CDR2 YSYEKL. The CDR3 sequence is 16 residues long. Here the CDR3 DNA reads TGCGCCAGCAGCCCGATCGGAGACAGGTTTAATCAGCCCCAGCATTTT. Amino acids: CASSPIGDRFNQPQHF.

This clone was recorded a few times. The chain couples TRBV7-9 to TRBJ2-3; D may be TRBD1 (6 bases). The V gene's germline CDR1 is SEHNR and CDR2 FQNEAQ (reference sequence). The CDR3 spans 15 residues. V lost 5 bases and J 1 base, leaving 13 bases between the germline ends. In DNA, the CDR3 is TGTGCCAGCAGCCCCACAGGGTGGGGCACAGATACGCAGTATTTT. Encoded protein: CASSPTGWGTDTQYF. Full variable domain (outside the CDR3, taken from reference TRBV7-9 and TRBJ2-3): DTGVSQNPRHKITKRGQNVTFRCDPISEHNRLYWYRQTLGQGPEFLTYFQNEAQLEKSRLLSDRFSAERPKGSFSTLEIQRTEQGDSAMYLCASSPTGWGTDTQYFGPGTRLTVL.

The rearrangement links TRBV29-1 to TRBJ1-1; D is ambiguous. The germline V gene has CDR1 SQVTM and CDR2 ANQGSEA. Trimming removed 0 bases from V and 11 bases from J, with 13 bases in between. The CDR3 is made up of 12 amino acids. The chain's CDR3 is CSVEEGGRKAFF. As DNA, the CDR3 is TGCAGCGTTGAAGAAGGAGGGCGAAAGGCTTTCTTT.

This clone was seen a handful of times. It is likely a read error, because the conserved phenylalanine at the end of the CDR3 is missing. The rearrangement joins TRBV4-3 to TRBJ2-7; 11 bases are shared with TRBD2. Germline CDR1 is LGHNA and CDR2 is YSLEER. V gave up 4 bases and J gave up 3 bases; unmatched junction bases: 5. The CDR3 spans 15 residues. DNA for the CDR3: TGCGCCAGCAGCCTCGCTAGCGGGAGGCGCTACGAGCAGTACCTC. It yields the protein CASSLASGRRYEQYL.

The V gene is TRBV29-1, the J gene TRBJ2-7, with a tentative D call TRBD2 (5 bases). Germline values: CDR1 SQVTM, CDR2 ANQGSEA. This CDR3 contains 12 residues. Deletions cut 6 bases from V and 0 bases from J, with 9 bases between. CDR3 DNA sequence: TGCAGCGTCAGGACTGGCTCCTACGAGCAGTACTTC. Its translation is CSVRTGSYEQYF.

This clone was seen more than once but under ten times. This chain links TRBV5-8 with TRBJ2-6; 11 bases agree with TRBD1. V trimming: 5 bases; J trimming: 0 bases; junction bases outside the gene matches: 10. CDR1 and CDR2 from the germline V gene are SGHTS and YDEGEE. This CDR3 has 19 residues. In nucleotides, the CDR3 is TGTGCCAGCAGTGGAGGACAGGGGGCGCTAAACTCTGGGGCCAACGTCCTGACTTTC. It translates to CASSGGQGALNSGANVLTF. Complete variable domain (other parts from reference TRBV5-8 and TRBJ2-6): EAGVTQSPTHLIKTRGQQATLRCSPISGHTSVYWYQQALGLGLQFLLWYDEGEERNRGNFPPRFSGRQFPNYSSELNVNALELEDSALYLCASSGGQGALNSGANVLTFGAGSRLTVL.

V is TRBV28 and J is TRBJ2-1; D might be TRBD2 (5 bases). This CDR3 comprises 14 residues. Trimming removed 1 base from V and 5 bases from J, with 9 bases in between. Germline V lookup: CDR1 MDHEN, CDR2 SYDVKM. The CDR3 bases are TGTGCCAGCAGTTTATATAGCGACAACAATGAGCAGTTCTTC. It yields the protein CASSLYSDNNEQFF.

The chain joins TRBV4-1 to TRBJ1-5; possible D gene TRBD1, 6 bases. V dropped 1 base and J dropped 4 bases, with 11 bases sitting between them. This CDR3 is built from 15 residues. The germline V gene encodes CDR1 MGHRA and CDR2 YSYEKL. CDR3 in amino acids: CASSQGGLENQPQHF. In nucleotides, the CDR3 is TGCGCCAGCAGCCAAGGGGGGCTCGAGAATCAGCCCCAGCATTTT.

This clone has more than one count but fewer than ten. V and J are TRBV28 and TRBJ2-1; 9 bases are a match to TRBD2. The CDR3 length is 19 residues. V shed 2 bases and J 4 bases; nucleotides not matched to a gene: 15. From germline, CDR1 is MDHEN and CDR2 SYDVKM. The CDR3 is CASSLPPLRSSGTYNEQFF. In DNA, the CDR3 is TGTGCCAGCAGTTTACCACCGCTCCGATCTAGCGGGACATACAATGAGCAGTTCTTC.

The chain has TRBV7-9 and TRBJ2-3; TRBD2 aligns across 9 bases. Germline V gene lookup returns CDR1 SEHNR and CDR2 FQNEAQ (reference sequence). The CDR3 has 15 residues. With V trimmed by 6 bases and J by 2 bases, 6 bases remained unmatched. CDR3 bases: TGTGCCAGCAGGCGACTAGCGGCCTACACAGATACGCAGTATTTT. It specifies CASRRLAAYTDTQYF.